This T cell receptor (beta chain) derives from a study of shared clonotypes between healthy human individuals (dated by TCRdb to 2018 to 2020). For the study in its entirety: A few men and a couple of women, aged 18 to 49 years, made up the cohort. To estimate repertoire size and how much clonotype sharing occurs between individuals, the study deeply sequenced the blood TCR repertoires of five healthy adults. For each donor, CD4 naive and CD4 memory were each run on three plates, CD8 naive on two plates, and CD8 memory on one plate. Between about 0.9 and 8.9 billion PBMCs per donor were obtained by leukapheresis. Libraries were prepared and TCR repertoires were sequenced by different laboratories using diverse techniques, in order to increase sequencing depth and limit assay-specific biases.

The count of this clone is one. The target of this receptor is not known. Base qualities were left out, and no much larger clone turns up one base away. Donors were healthy HIV-negative adults with no recently reported acute infections or vaccinations. Every donor was a Caucasian adult living in Nashville, Tennessee, USA. CD8 memory samples combined magnetically selected CD45RO+ cells with CCR7-negative CD45RA+ effector memory (TemRA) cells. Blood was obtained by leukapheresis, after which PBMCs were separated by Ficoll-Histopaque density gradient centrifugation and cryopreserved in liquid nitrogen vapor phase. Analytical flow cytometry was used to check the purity and quantity of every magnetically sorted T cell population. From each sorted fraction, genomic DNA was isolated and quantified by UV absorbance on a Nanodrop 2000c. On the study overall, not on this receptor specifically: Naive subsets generally had larger estimated clonotype richness than memory subsets did. Sampling was limited to blood, and TCR repertoires in tissue likely differ from TCR repertoires in blood. Because the study included only a small number of donors, the genetic and exposure-history diversity represented was limited. Pairwise subsampling led to the expectation that sequencing depth would affect the degree of clonotype sharing among donors. Clonotypes shared by all four sorted-subset donors showed higher generation probabilities than non-shared clonotypes. Sharing across several donors was observed for approximately 5% of naive CD4, over 3% of naive CD8, over 2% of memory CD4, and roughly 0.43% of memory CD8 clonotypes. Incomplete sequencing was indicated by rarefaction of sorted-subset datasets, despite the large sequencing depth.

TCR CDR3 regions were amplified from genomic DNA by multiplex PCR using the deep immunoSEQ assay. Genomic DNA extracted from each cell subset was distributed evenly over all wells of several immunoSEQ 96-well plates, and each plate served as one replicate. For sorted subsets, each replicate PCR was loaded with 200 to 250 ng genomic DNA, equivalent to 25,000 to 30,000 T cell genomes. Purified libraries were quantified with a Qubit 3.0 fluorometer, sized on a Bioanalyzer 2100, and re-quantified with the KAPA Library Quantification kit. Each immunoSEQ 96-well plate was sequenced on its own single-read 150-cycle Illumina NextSeq 550 flow cell. Per the source publication's procedure: The immunoSEQ output contained only junctional sequences without quality scores, so filtering could not match that applied to full-length reads. To assign V/J genes and CDR3, sequences were annotated using PyIR, a Python wrapper for IgBLAST v1.9, with IMGT germline references. Reads with weak V/J assignments (E-value above 1e-6), missing CDR3, stop codons, out-of-frame junctions, or ambiguous translated residues were removed. V3J clonotypes were defined by identical inferred V gene, J gene, and CDR3 amino acid sequence. Percentage overlap between repertoires was calculated by dividing the number of shared unique clonotypes by the size of the smaller repertoire. RTK rarefaction, the Chao1 estimator, and Recon v2.1 estimates of unobserved clonotypes were used to assess repertoire richness. OLGA was used to compute generation probabilities for all TCRbeta clonotypes that the gDNA method yielded from a handful of donors. TCRdb retrieved this table from immuneACCESS and kept in-frame rearrangements only. Not all clones are present; in checked studies, unresolved V genes account for under half, and no reason is known for the remainder. From that table come the V and J calls and clone size; the DNA was used to work out D and trimming. The sample data list a few hundred thousand clones, and roughly 84% of these were observed just once. The biggest ten clones account for roughly 16% of the sample.

The CDR3 spans 15 residues, from the cysteine through the phenylalanine. Only the CDR3 region is kept as DNA, spanning 45 bases read in frame from base 1. CDR1 and CDR2, per the germline V gene, are SGHAT and FQNNGV. V lost 4 bases and J lost 4 bases; the stretch between them is 15 bases long. This sequence originates from a man younger than 35 in good health. Rearrangement joined TRBV11-2 to TRBJ2-3; the D gene is perhaps TRBD2, from 5 matching bases. Source material: memory CD8+ T cells sorted from blood. What this sample's cell subset or site label stands for: CD45RO+ cells pooled with CCR7-negative TemRA cells. This receptor carries the CDR3 CASSYGRARPDTQYF. The DNA is as follows: TGTGCCAGCAGCTATGGGCGGGCTAGACCAGATACGCAGTATTTT. The CDR3 plus the reference TRBV11-2 and TRBJ2-3 genes for the other parts give the full variable domain: EAGVAQSPRYKIIEKRQSVAFWCNPISGHATLYWYQQILGQGPKLLIQFQNNGVVDDSQLPKDRFSAERLKGVDSTLKIQPAKLEDSAVYLCASSYGRARPDTQYFGPGTRLTVL.